Each of the 23 T cell receptor beta chains below was sequenced from the same sample in a study of PD-L1 blockade in urothelial cancer. TCRdb keeps only in-frame clones here, not all; method: immunoSEQ multiplex PCR. The sample includes under 25,000 clones, about 90% of them seen just once. Time point: peripheral blood 6 weeks after treatment start. Material: PBMCs, obtained around atezolizumab (anti-PD-L1) treatment. The receptor set was obtained from a woman aged 55-69 years with urothelial cancer.

This chain links TRBV5-1 with TRBJ2-1, with a weak D call TRBD2 (5 bases). V was clipped by 2 bases and J by 0 bases, with 9 bases between them. Looked up from germline, CDR1 is SGHRS and CDR2 is YFSETQ. The CDR3 loop spans 15 amino acids. CDR3 DNA: TGCGCCAGCAGCTTTACGGGGAGCTCCTACAATGAGCAGTTCTTC. Translated, it gives CASSFTGSSYNEQFF.

The chain carries TRBV7-9 and TRBJ2-7; the match to TRBD2 covers 9 bases. The CDR3 contains 14 residues. J lost 9 bases, V lost 2 bases, and 8 bases had no gene match. CDR1 SEHNR and CDR2 FQNEAQ come from the germline V gene (reference sequence). As DNA, the CDR3 is TGTGCCAGCAGCTTAAGGGCGGGAGGGCCGGTGCAGTACTTC. Translated: CASSLRAGGPVQYF.

CDR3 in DNA: TGTGCCAGCAGCTTAGGTTCAGCAGGGGAGGGTAGTGAGACCCAGTACTTC. Its protein product is CASSLGSAGEGSETQYF. The chain has TRBV11-2 and TRBJ2-5; tentative D call: TRBD2 (7 bases). The CDR3 loop spans 17 amino acids. Germline V lookup: CDR1 SGHAT, CDR2 FQNNGV. V lost 1 base to trimming and J lost 5 bases, with 20 bases between them.

The V gene is TRBV11-2, the J gene TRBJ2-4; 9 bases are a match to TRBD2. With 5 bases clipped from V and 5 bases from J, the junction kept 10 bases outside the gene matches. Germline V gene lookup returns CDR1 SGHAT and CDR2 FQNNGV. The CDR3 totals 16 residues. CDR3 coding DNA: TGTGCCAGCAGCCCCCACCTAGCGGGGCGGGAAAACATTCAGTACTTC. It translates to CASSPHLAGRENIQYF.

The rearrangement joins TRBV10-3 to TRBJ2-2, with TRBD2 identical over 7 bases. V dropped 3 bases and J dropped 4; count of bases not matched to a gene: 5. The length of the CDR3 is 15 residues. CDR1 is ENHRY, CDR2 SYGVKD, per germline. Written as DNA, the CDR3 is TGTGCCATCAGTGATGCTAGCGGAGTCACCGGGGAGCTGTTTTTT. Protein sequence: CAISDASGVTGELFF.

This clone was detected only a few times. The CDR3: CASSEDSSSYNEQFF. In DNA form, the CDR3 reads TGTGCCAGCAGCGAGGACAGTAGCTCCTACAATGAGCAGTTCTTC. V and J are TRBV7-7 and TRBJ2-1, with TRBD1 as a possible D gene (6 bases). Trimming cost V 5 bases and J 0 bases, with 11 bases left between them. Per germline, CDR1 SSHAT and CDR2 FNYEAQ (reference sequence). The CDR3 is 15 residues long.

A single count supports this clone. The rearrangement uses TRBV9 and TRBJ1-5; no clear D gene. The CDR3 spans 15 residues. Trimming pared 0 bases from V and 2 bases from J, leaving 9 bases between. CDR1 and CDR2 (germline): SGDLS, YYNGEE. The chain's CDR3 is CASSVGGEGNQPQHF. The CDR3 nucleotides are TGTGCCAGCAGCGTAGGAGGAGAGGGCAATCAGCCCCAGCATTTT.

The chain recombines TRBV5-8 with TRBJ1-1; D is uncertain. The length of the CDR3 is 14 residues. V was shortened by 3 bases and J by 2 bases, with 11 bases between the two germline ends. Germline CDR1 is SGHTS and CDR2 is YDEGEE. The CDR3 bases are TGTGCCAGCAGCTCCGACGGAGATAACACTGAAGCTTTCTTT. It specifies CASSSDGDNTEAFF. Variable domain in full (rest from reference TRBV5-8 and TRBJ1-1): EAGVTQSPTHLIKTRGQQATLRCSPISGHTSVYWYQQALGLGLQFLLWYDEGEERNRGNFPPRFSGRQFPNYSSELNVNALELEDSALYLCASSSDGDNTEAFFGQGTRLTVV.

The chain joins TRBV28 to TRBJ2-1; 11 bases match TRBD2. Germline V CDR1 and CDR2: MDHEN, SYDVKM. The V segment lost 4 bases and the J segment 10 bases; nucleotides outside the gene matches: 9. The length of the CDR3 is 15 residues. The CDR3: CASSYTSGSWREQFF. DNA for the CDR3: TGTGCCAGCAGTTACACTAGCGGGAGTTGGAGGGAGCAGTTCTTC.

The chain combines TRBV4-2 with TRBJ1-3, with TRBD1 as a possible D gene (5 bases). The germline V and J ends were trimmed by 1 base and 1 base, with 8 bases remaining between them. This CDR3 contains 15 residues. The germline gives CDR1 LGHNA, CDR2 YNFKEQ. CDR3: CASSQVGGSGNTIYF. CDR3 sequence (DNA): TGTGCCAGCAGCCAAGTGGGGGGTTCTGGAAACACCATATATTTT.

This chain uses TRBV7-2 with TRBJ2-1; 11 nucleotides align to TRBD2. There are 18 residues in the CDR3. Germline CDR1 is SGHTA and CDR2 is FQGNSA. With 1 base clipped from V and 0 bases from J, the junction kept 5 bases outside the gene matches. CDR3 sequence: CASSLEGTSGSSYNEQFF. DNA for the CDR3: TGTGCCAGCAGCTTAGAAGGGACTAGCGGAAGCTCCTACAATGAGCAGTTCTTC.

V usage is TRBV4-3 and J usage is TRBJ2-1; tentatively, D is TRBD1 (6 bases). The CDR3 sequence is 17 residues long. With 0 bases removed from V and 2 bases from J, the gap between germline ends came to 14 bases. From germline, CDR1 is LGHNA and CDR2 YSLEER. CDR3 protein: CASSQDTTGSPYNEQFF. CDR3 bases: TGCGCCAGCAGCCAAGATACAACAGGGTCCCCCTACAATGAGCAGTTCTTC.

The CDR3 sequence: CASSLGGAVYEQYF. The CDR3 DNA reads TGTGCCAGCAGCCTCGGGGGTGCTGTCTACGAGCAGTACTTC. The V and J genes are TRBV6-5 and TRBJ2-7; a weak D match, TRBD2 (6 bases). CDR1 is MNHEY, CDR2 SVGAGI, per germline. V lost 6 bases and J lost 3, with 15 bases in between. This CDR3 is built from 14 residues.

A few counts support this clone. V is TRBV13 and J is TRBJ1-2, with unresolved D. Germline V gene data show CDR1 as PRHDT and CDR2 as FYEKMQ (reference sequence). The CDR3 sequence is 14 residues long. V was shortened by 2 bases and J by 8 bases, with 15 bases between the two germline ends. The CDR3 DNA sequence: TGTGCCAGCAGCTTAACAGAAACCTTACAGGGCTACACCTTC. Its protein is CASSLTETLQGYTF.

The chain carries TRBV5-5 and TRBJ2-3, with D maybe TRBD2 (5 bases). Per the germline V gene, CDR1 is SGHKS and CDR2 is YYEKEE (reference sequence). Trimming stripped 2 bases from V and 6 bases from J, with 13 bases between. This CDR3 contains 14 residues. The CDR3 here is CASSFLTSEDTQYF. In DNA form, the CDR3 reads TGTGCCAGCAGCTTTTTAACTAGTGAGGATACGCAGTATTTT.

The V gene is TRBV10-3, the J gene TRBJ1-5; unclear D gene. CDR1 is ENHRY, CDR2 SYGVKD, per germline. The CDR3 runs 13 residues. The ends were cut back, 4 bases at V and 4 bases at J, with 8 bases in the middle. The CDR3 DNA reads TGTGCCATCAGTGCGAACAGAAATCAGCCCCAGCATTTT. It codes for CAISANRNQPQHF.

The chain recombines TRBV15 with TRBJ2-7; the D gene is possibly TRBD2 (6 bases). This CDR3 is built from 14 residues. V lost 1 base to trimming and J lost 3 bases, with 10 bases between them. Germline V gene sequence: CDR1 LNHNV, CDR2 YYDKDF (reference sequence). CDR3 sequence: CATSRGGVDYEQYF. The CDR3 bases are TGTGCCACCAGCAGAGGGGGGGTAGACTACGAGCAGTACTTC.

V and J are TRBV5-6 and TRBJ1-2; 7 positions agree with TRBD1. This CDR3 spans 15 amino acids. V shed 2 bases, J shed 0 bases, and the junction held 4 bases outside the gene matches. Germline V gene lookup returns CDR1 SGHDT and CDR2 YYEEEE. CDR3 loop: CASSLLGTANYGYTF. CDR3 sequence (DNA): TGTGCCAGCAGCTTATTGGGGACAGCTAACTATGGCTACACCTTC. Based on the CDR3 plus reference TRBV5-6 and TRBJ1-2, the full variable domain is DAGVTQSPTHLIKTRGQQVTLRCSPKSGHDTVSWYQQALGQGPQFIFQYYEEEERQRGNFPDRFSGHQFPNYSSELNVNALLLGDSALYLCASSLLGTANYGYTFGSGTRLTVV.

This sequence joins TRBV19 and TRBJ1-5, with D perhaps TRBD1 (5 bases). Germline V CDR1 and CDR2: LNHDA, SQIVND (reference sequence). The CDR3 runs to 13 residues. The V gene lost 3 bases and the J gene lost 7 bases, with 10 bases spanning the gap. As DNA, the CDR3 is TGTGCCAGTAGTATGGCAGGGCTCCAGCCCCAGCATTTT. It encodes CASSMAGLQPQHF. Supplemented by reference TRBV19 and TRBJ1-5, the full variable domain reads DGGITQSPKYLFRKEGQNVTLSCEQNLNHDAMYWYRQDPGQGLRLIYYSQIVNDFQKGDIAEGYSVSREKKESFPLTVTSAQKNPTAFYLCASSMAGLQPQHFGDGTRLSIL.

This chain connects TRBV5-6 to TRBJ2-7; TRBD1 matches 7 bases. V lost 3 bases to trimming and J lost 0 bases; unmatched junction nucleotides: 3. The germline V gene encodes CDR1 SGHDT and CDR2 YYEEEE. The CDR3 is 14 amino acids. The CDR3 DNA follows: TGTGCCAGCAGCTCGACAGGGACCTCCTACGAGCAGTACTTC. This translates into CASSSTGTSYEQYF.

The chain combines TRBV21-1 with TRBJ2-7; the table's D call, TRBD1, has no DNA check behind it. TRBV21-1 is deemed a pseudogene. The CDR3 loop spans 14 amino acids. The CDR3 spells CASYRPRQYHEQYF. The CDR3 DNA sequence: TGTGCCAGCTACAGGCCCAGACAGTATCACGAGCAGTACTTC.

The gene calls are TRBV6-1 and TRBJ2-7, with D possibly matching TRBD2 (6 bases). CDR1 is MNHNS, CDR2 SASEGT, per germline. The CDR3 has 14 residues. V was shortened by 8 bases and J by 0 bases, with 14 bases between the two germline ends. In DNA, the CDR3 is TGTGCCAGCGACTACGGGAGCGCCTCCTACGAGCAGTACTTC. As protein: CASDYGSASYEQYF.

V is TRBV9 and J is TRBJ2-3; D gene uncertain. Trimming stripped 0 bases from V and 1 base from J, with 6 bases between. The CDR3 spans 14 residues. Germline CDR1 is SGDLS and CDR2 is YYNGEE. The CDR3 loop reads CASSVAQGTDTQYF. The CDR3 nucleotides are TGTGCCAGCAGCGTAGCCCAGGGCACAGATACGCAGTATTTT.